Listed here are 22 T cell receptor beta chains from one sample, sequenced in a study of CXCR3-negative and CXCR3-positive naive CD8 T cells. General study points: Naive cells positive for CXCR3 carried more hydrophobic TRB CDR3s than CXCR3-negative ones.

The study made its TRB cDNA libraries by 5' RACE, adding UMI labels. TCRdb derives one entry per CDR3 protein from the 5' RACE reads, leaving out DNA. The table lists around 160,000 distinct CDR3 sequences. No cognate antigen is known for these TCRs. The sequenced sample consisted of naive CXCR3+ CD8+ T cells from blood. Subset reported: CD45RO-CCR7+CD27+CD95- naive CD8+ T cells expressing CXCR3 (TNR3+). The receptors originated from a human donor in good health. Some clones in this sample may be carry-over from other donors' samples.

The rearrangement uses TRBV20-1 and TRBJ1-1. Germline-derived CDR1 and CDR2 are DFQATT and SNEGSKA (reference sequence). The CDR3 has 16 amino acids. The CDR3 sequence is CSARDRILSRNTEAFF.

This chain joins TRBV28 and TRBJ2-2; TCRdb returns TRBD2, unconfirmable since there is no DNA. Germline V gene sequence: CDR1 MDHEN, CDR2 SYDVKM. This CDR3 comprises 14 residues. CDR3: CASSPAGYTGELFF.

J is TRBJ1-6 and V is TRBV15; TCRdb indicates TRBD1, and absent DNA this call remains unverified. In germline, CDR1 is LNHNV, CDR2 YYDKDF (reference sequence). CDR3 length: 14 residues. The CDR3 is CATSRAGYQSPLHF.

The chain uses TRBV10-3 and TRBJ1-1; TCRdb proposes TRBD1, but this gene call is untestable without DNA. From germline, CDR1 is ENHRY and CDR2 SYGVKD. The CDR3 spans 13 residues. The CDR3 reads CAIRTGGNTEAFF.

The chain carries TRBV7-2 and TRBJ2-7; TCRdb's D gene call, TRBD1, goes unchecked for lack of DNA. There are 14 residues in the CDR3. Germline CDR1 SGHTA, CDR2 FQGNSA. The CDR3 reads CASSSGVGDYEQYF.

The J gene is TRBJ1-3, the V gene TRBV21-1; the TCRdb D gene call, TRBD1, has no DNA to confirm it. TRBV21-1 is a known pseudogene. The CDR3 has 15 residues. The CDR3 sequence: CASSNPTESGNTIYF.

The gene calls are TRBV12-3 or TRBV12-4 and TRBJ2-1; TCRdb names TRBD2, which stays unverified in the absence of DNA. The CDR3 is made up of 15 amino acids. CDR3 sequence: CASSLPLTVNNEQFF.

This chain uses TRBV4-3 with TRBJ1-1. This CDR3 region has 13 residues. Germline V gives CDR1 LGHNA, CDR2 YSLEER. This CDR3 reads CASSQDSAGEAFF.

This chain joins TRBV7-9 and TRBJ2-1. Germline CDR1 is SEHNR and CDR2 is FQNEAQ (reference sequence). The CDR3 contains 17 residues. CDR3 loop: CASSLDGSKSSYNEQFF.

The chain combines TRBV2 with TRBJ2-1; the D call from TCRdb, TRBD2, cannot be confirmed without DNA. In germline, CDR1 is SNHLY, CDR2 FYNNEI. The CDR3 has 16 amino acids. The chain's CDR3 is CASSDLGSGRWNEQFF.

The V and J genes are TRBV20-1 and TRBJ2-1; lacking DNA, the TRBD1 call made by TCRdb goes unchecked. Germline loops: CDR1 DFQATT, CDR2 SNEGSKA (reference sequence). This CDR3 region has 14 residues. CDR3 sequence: CSAREFRGQNEQFF.

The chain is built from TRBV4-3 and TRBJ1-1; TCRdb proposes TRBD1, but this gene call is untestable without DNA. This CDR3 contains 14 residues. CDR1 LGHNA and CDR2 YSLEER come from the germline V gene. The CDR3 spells CASSRQGVNTEAFF.

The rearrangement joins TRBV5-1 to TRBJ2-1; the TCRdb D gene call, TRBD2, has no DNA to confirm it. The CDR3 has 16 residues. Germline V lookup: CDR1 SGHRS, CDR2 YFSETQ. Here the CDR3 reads CASSPEGLAVYNEQFF.

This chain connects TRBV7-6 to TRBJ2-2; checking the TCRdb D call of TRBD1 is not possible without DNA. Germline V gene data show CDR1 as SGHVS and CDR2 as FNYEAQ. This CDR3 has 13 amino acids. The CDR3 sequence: CASSPIGAGELFF.

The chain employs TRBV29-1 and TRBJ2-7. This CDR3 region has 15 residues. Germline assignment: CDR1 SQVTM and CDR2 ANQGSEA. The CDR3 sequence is CSVEDLAGNSYEQYF.

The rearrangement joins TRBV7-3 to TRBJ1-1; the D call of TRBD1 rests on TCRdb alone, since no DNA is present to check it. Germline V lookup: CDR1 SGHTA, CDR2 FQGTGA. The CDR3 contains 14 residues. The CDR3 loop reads CASSLMGTGDEAFF.

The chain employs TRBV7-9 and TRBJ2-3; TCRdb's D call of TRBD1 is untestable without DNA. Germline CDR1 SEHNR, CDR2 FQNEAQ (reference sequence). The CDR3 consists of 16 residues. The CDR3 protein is CASSLVLGADTDTQYF.

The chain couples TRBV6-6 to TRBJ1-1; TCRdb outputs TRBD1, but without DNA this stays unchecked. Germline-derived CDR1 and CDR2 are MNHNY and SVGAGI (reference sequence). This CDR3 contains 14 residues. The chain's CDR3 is CASSEGLGDTEAFF.

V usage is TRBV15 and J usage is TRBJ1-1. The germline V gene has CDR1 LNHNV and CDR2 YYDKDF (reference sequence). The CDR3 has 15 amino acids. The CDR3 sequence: CATSRGVSLNTEAFF.

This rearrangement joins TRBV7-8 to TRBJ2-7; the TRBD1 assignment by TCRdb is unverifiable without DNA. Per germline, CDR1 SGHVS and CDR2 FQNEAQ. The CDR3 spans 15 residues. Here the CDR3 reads CASSPRVGVSYEQYF.

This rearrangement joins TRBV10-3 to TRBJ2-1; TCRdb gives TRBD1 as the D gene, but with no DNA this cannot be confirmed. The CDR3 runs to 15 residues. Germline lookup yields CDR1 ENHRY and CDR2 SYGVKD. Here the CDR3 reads CATWRETGGNNEQFF.

The CDR3 loop is CASSSGQQTEAFF. The chain joins TRBV12-3 or TRBV12-4 to TRBJ1-1; without DNA, the TCRdb call of TRBD1 cannot be checked. The CDR3 sequence is 13 residues long.